A selection of T cell receptor beta chains follows, all from one sample in a study of blood T cells in healthy people across ages. MiXCR, run by TCRdb on the 5' RACE reads, gives a single entry per CDR3 protein. The sample carries about 540,000 distinct CDR3 sequences, under 30% recorded once. The sample was also reused in another study, on T cells of mothers and their children.

Sequenced: blood. The receptors here all came from a boy younger than 18 in good health. The CDR3 runs from the conserved cysteine through the conserved F or W. D genes are given only for firm matches. Where a row states a size, it is once, few, many or the class of an expanded clone; other rows omit it.

j_gene | abundance | d_gene | v_gene | CDR3aa | CDR3nt
TRBJ2-5 | . | TRBD1 | TRBV7-8 | CASSSRGQGRRETQYF | TGTGCCAGCAGCTCCCGCGGACAGGGTCGGAGAGAGACCCAGTACTTC
TRBJ2-5 | . | . | TRBV28 | CASSDSVPETQYF | TGTGCCAGCTCGGACAGTGTCCCAGAGACCCAGTACTTC
TRBJ2-2 | . | . | TRBV28 | CATKPGHTGELFF | TGTGCAACCAAACCCGGTCACACCGGGGAGCTGTTTTTT
TRBJ1-1 | few | TRBD1 | TRBV3-1 | CASSHDRAPTEAFF | TGTGCCAGCAGCCATGACAGGGCACCCACTGAAGCTTTCTTT
TRBJ2-7 | . | . | TRBV13 | CASSYGQYYEQYF | TGTGCCAGCAGCTATGGACAGTACTACGAGCAGTACTTC
TRBJ2-5 | few | . | TRBV20-1 | CSASVLGAGTQYF | TGCAGTGCTAGCGTACTAGGGGCAGGGACCCAGTACTTC
TRBJ1-5 | . | . | TRBV5-6 | CASSLRQGGQPQHF | TGTGCCAGCAGCTTAAGGCAGGGAGGTCAGCCCCAGCATTTT
TRBJ2-1 | few | . | TRBV7-9 | CASSVSSGTHNEQFF | TGTGCCAGCAGCGTAAGTTCCGGGACCCACAATGAGCAGTTCTTC
TRBJ2-5 | . | TRBD1 | TRBV20-1 | CSARDPGGGTGGWYQETQYF | TGCAGTGCTAGAGACCCAGGCGGCGGGACAGGGGGTTGGTACCAAGAGACCCAGTACTTC
TRBJ2-5 | . | . | TRBV9 | CASSPWASEEETQYF | TGTGCCAGCAGCCCGTGGGCTAGCGAAGAAGAGACCCAGTACTTC
TRBJ1-2 | few | TRBD1 | TRBV12-3/TRBV12-4 | CASSLSGRGLLSDYGYTF | TGTGCCAGCAGTTTATCGGGAAGGGGGCTCCTATCTGACTATGGCTACACCTTC
TRBJ2-5 | many | . | TRBV28 | CASSQFRDARWETQYF | TGTGCCAGCAGCCAATTCCGGGACGCCCGATGGGAGACCCAGTACTTC
TRBJ1-2 | few | TRBD1 | TRBV3-1 | CASSQSGTGDYGYTF | TGTGCCAGCAGCCAGTCCGGGACAGGCGACTATGGCTACACCTTC
TRBJ2-5 | . | TRBD2 | TRBV28 | CASSRFGGLAPETQYF | TGTGCCAGCAGTCGATTCGGCGGACTAGCCCCAGAGACCCAGTACTTC
TRBJ1-5 | . | TRBD1 | TRBV5-5 | CASSLAAGGNQPQHF | TGTGCCAGCAGCTTGGCGGCAGGGGGAAATCAGCCCCAGCATTTT
TRBJ1-1 | few | TRBD1 | TRBV27 | CASRPGTAFDTEAFF | TGTGCCAGCCGACCCGGGACAGCGTTTGACACTGAAGCTTTCTTT
TRBJ1-1 | . | . | TRBV5-5 | CASSVVQFVVYTEAFF | TGTGCCAGCAGCGTTGTACAGTTTGTAGTTTACACTGAAGCTTTCTTT
TRBJ1-1 | few | . | TRBV23-1 | CASRSRRAGADTEAFF | TGCGCCAGCAGATCCAGAAGGGCGGGGGCCGACACTGAAGCTTTCTTT
TRBJ2-5 | . | TRBD2 | TRBV6-1 | CASTPGTSGVLGEETQYF | TGTGCCAGCACCCCCGGGACTAGCGGGGTGTTGGGTGAAGAGACCCAGTACTTC
TRBJ1-2 | . | . | TRBV3-1 | CASSQEISDYSDGYTF | TGTGCCAGCAGCCAAGAAATTTCCGATTACAGCGATGGCTACACCTTC
TRBJ1-1 | . | . | TRBV20-1 | CSASPDLNTEAFF | TGCAGTGCTAGCCCGGACCTGAACACTGAAGCTTTCTTT
TRBJ2-1 | many | . | TRBV10-3 | CAISGTGDSSYNEQFF | TGTGCCATCAGTGGGACGGGGGATAGCTCCTACAATGAGCAGTTCTTC
TRBJ1-4 | . | . | TRBV7-9 | CASRPGTPPLERLFF | TGTGCCAGCAGACCTGGAACCCCTCCTCTTGAGCGGCTGTTTTTT
TRBJ1-1 | few | . | TRBV20-1 | CSAPSPERATEAFF | TGCAGTGCCCCCTCCCCCGAGAGGGCCACTGAAGCTTTCTTT
TRBJ2-3 | few | . | TRBV4-3 | CASSQAQAPAGRTDTQYF | TGCGCCAGCAGCCAAGCTCAGGCTCCGGCGGGCCGCACAGATACGCAGTATTTT
TRBJ2-3 | few | . | TRBV7-2 | CASSLDYGTDTQYF | TGTGCCAGCAGCTTAGATTATGGGACTGATACGCAGTATTTT
TRBJ2-7 | few | TRBD1 | TRBV28 | CASSLKSTGGYEQYF | TGTGCCAGCAGTTTAAAAAGCACAGGGGGCTACGAGCAGTACTTC
TRBJ1-4 | . | TRBD1 | TRBV5-1 | CASRNDRDPNEKLFF | TGCGCCAGCAGGAATGACAGGGACCCGAATGAAAAACTGTTTTTT
TRBJ1-1 | . | . | TRBV5-1 | CASSSWAGANTEAFF | TGCGCCAGCAGCTCATGGGCAGGGGCGAACACTGAAGCTTTCTTT
TRBJ1-1 | . | . | TRBV6-5 | CASISGGVAGVTEAFF | TGTGCCAGCATTAGTGGGGGGGTCGCAGGGGTCACTGAAGCTTTCTTT
TRBJ2-7 | many | . | TRBV6-6 | CASSFRGEEYEQYF | TGTGCCAGCAGTTTCCGTGGTGAAGAATACGAGCAGTACTTC
TRBJ1-1 | few | . | TRBV19 | CASSPFQGTEAFF | TGTGCCAGTAGCCCCTTTCAGGGAACTGAAGCTTTCTTT
TRBJ1-1 | few | . | TRBV6-5 | CASRQLLNTEAFF | TGTGCCAGCAGACAACTGCTGAACACTGAAGCTTTCTTT
TRBJ2-7 | . | . | TRBV12-3/TRBV12-4 | CASSWGKGTRYEQYF | TGTGCCAGCAGTTGGGGCAAAGGGACCCGCTACGAGCAGTACTTC
TRBJ2-2 | many | . | TRBV6-4 | CASSVKEAGELFF | TGTGCCAGCAGTGTTAAAGAAGCCGGGGAGCTGTTTTTT
TRBJ2-7 | few | . | TRBV20-1 | CSARDATKQVNEQYF | TGCAGTGCTAGGGATGCCACCAAACAGGTCAACGAGCAGTACTTC
TRBJ2-7 | few | . | TRBV27 | CASSLFPGPFYEQYF | TGTGCCAGCAGTTTATTCCCGGGTCCATTCTACGAGCAGTACTTC
TRBJ1-1 | few | . | TRBV27 | CASRYTVNTEAFF | TGTGCCAGCAGATACACAGTAAACACTGAAGCTTTCTTT
TRBJ2-5 | few | TRBD2 | TRBV7-8 | CASSLALAGEGETQYF | TGTGCCAGCAGCTTAGCCCTAGCGGGGGAGGGAGAGACCCAGTACTTC
TRBJ2-3 | few | TRBD2 | TRBV4-2 | CASSQGRAGGPTDTQYF | TGTGCCAGCAGCCAAGGGCGAGCGGGAGGGCCAACAGATACGCAGTATTTT
TRBJ1-2 | . | . | TRBV10-3 | CAISDSGANYGYTF | TGTGCCATCAGCGATAGCGGGGCGAACTATGGCTACACCTTC